The T cell receptor (beta chain) described here comes from a study of blood T cell repertoires in COVID-19. For the study at large: Samples of COVID-19 (acute and convalescent) were obtained from the United States, Italy and Spain. The analysed material was cDNA or gDNA that came from T cells, B-cell-depleted T cells, or PBMCs.

In the authors' workflow: Nucleated cell counts were estimated from reference gene primer amplification. Sequencing was performed with immunoSEQ multiplex PCR; in TCRdb, only in-frame clones are kept and a portion is missing. V and J calls and clone size come straight from that table; D and trimming were deduced from the DNA. The sample lists 250,000 or so clones, 86% occurring once. The CDR3 sequence is 12 residues long. Deletions cut 5 bases from V and 7 bases from J, with 10 bases between. The rearrangement links TRBV12-3 or TRBV12-4 to TRBJ2-3, with D possibly being TRBD2 (5 bases). The TCR sequence derives from a man between 35 and 55 years old with active or convalescent COVID-19. The material sequenced was peripheral blood. In DNA, the CDR3 is TGTGCCAGCAGTACGGACTCGAATACGCAGTATTTT. This codes for CASSTDSNTQYF.